A single sample is the source of the 2 T cell receptor beta chains below, sequenced in a study of blood T cell repertoires in COVID-19. Libraries were prepared by immunoSEQ multiplex PCR; TCRdb keeps only in-frame clonotypes and omits some of them. Among 300,000 to 400,000 clones listed, about nine tenths were seen once. The sequenced material came from peripheral blood. These receptors all stem from a woman between 65 and 79 years old with COVID-19, enrolled during active disease.

This rearrangement joins TRBV21-1 to TRBJ1-5; TRBD1 is the table's D call and was not checked against the DNA. TRBV21-1 has pseudogene status. CDR3 length: 18 residues. The CDR3 protein is CASSKPGTGGLWSQPQHF. The CDR3 DNA sequence: TGTGCCAGCAGCAAACCGGGGACAGGGGGGCTGTGGAGTCAGCCCCAGCATTTT.

V and J are TRBV29-1 and TRBJ1-2; D is ambiguous. CDR3 length: 13 residues. Trimming stripped 4 bases from V and 4 bases from J, with 13 bases between. The V gene's germline CDR1 is SQVTM and CDR2 ANQGSEA. DNA for the CDR3: TGCAGCGTTGGCACAGCGGGTCCCTATGGCTACACCTTC. It encodes CSVGTAGPYGYTF.